Shown below are 14 T cell receptor beta chains from a single sample sequenced in a study of spatial heterogeneity in lung cancer. The sample's time point: sample taken at primary tumor resection. TCRdb used MiXCR to reprocess the 5' RACE reads, holding one entry per CDR3 protein. The sample yields roughly 80,000 distinct CDR3 sequences, 7% to 9% seen once. Material: PBMCs, obtained at surgery. All receptors come from a male donor with early-stage non-small cell lung cancer.

The table lists this clonotype with many counts. CDR3 bases: TGTGCCAGCAGTTCCAGGGCCCTGGAGGACACCGGGGAGCTGTTTTTT. Residues: CASSSRALEDTGELFF. The V call is TRBV28, the J call TRBJ2-2; the D gene could be TRBD1 or TRBD2 (5 bases each). From germline, CDR1 is MDHEN and CDR2 SYDVKM. The CDR3 runs to 16 residues. The germline V and J ends were trimmed by 4 bases and 3 bases, with 15 bases remaining between them.

The J gene is TRBJ1-6, the V gene TRBV3-1; 8 bases are a match to TRBD1. CDR3 size: 18 residues. J was trimmed by 6 bases and V by 0 bases; bases with no gene match: 10. From germline, CDR1 is LGHDT and CDR2 YNNKEL (reference sequence). For the CDR3, the DNA is TGTGCCAGCAGCCAAGAACAAGGGACAGGAGAATTTAATTCACCCCTCCACTTT. It encodes CASSQEQGTGEFNSPLHF.

This clonotype was seen many times. The chain carries TRBV7-2 and TRBJ2-1; 8 bases agree with TRBD2. CDR1 and CDR2 from the germline V gene are SGHTA and FQGNSA. The CDR3 length is 15 residues. V dropped 6 bases and J dropped 5; count of bases not matched to a gene: 9. The DNA of the CDR3 is TGTGCCAGCAGTCCCTTTAGCGGGAATCACAATGAGCAGTTCTTC. It yields the protein CASSPFSGNHNEQFF.

The table lists this clonotype with many counts. This chain joins TRBV20-1 and TRBJ1-1, with 7 bases that match TRBD1. Trimming at V came to 5 bases and at J to 0 bases, leaving 6 bases not matched to a gene. Germline CDR1 and CDR2: DFQATT and SNEGSKA (reference sequence). The CDR3 is 14 residues long. CDR3: CSAARQGMNTEAFF. The CDR3 DNA reads as TGCAGTGCTGCCCGACAGGGTATGAACACTGAAGCTTTCTTT.

This clonotype was counted at least ten times. The junction differs from germline at one of its ends, possibly a read error. This chain joins TRBV6-4 and TRBJ2-6; D possibly corresponds to TRBD2 (5 bases). The CDR3 runs to 18 residues. Germline V lookup: CDR1 MRHNA, CDR2 SNTAGT. CDR3: CASTRKAGFFSEANVLTF. Here the CDR3 DNA reads TGTGCCAGCACCAGGAAGGCGGGCTTTTTTTCTGAGGCCAACGTCCTGACTTTC.

The chain carries TRBV7-9 and TRBJ2-1; TRBD2 agrees at 8 bases. J was trimmed by 7 bases and V by 3 bases; bases with no gene match: 5. The CDR3 is 14 amino acids. CDR1 and CDR2 from the germline V gene are SEHNR and FQNEAQ (reference sequence). In DNA form, the CDR3 reads TGTGCCAGCAGCTTCGCGGGAGGACGGAATGAGCAGTTCTTC. Translation gives CASSFAGGRNEQFF.

In its sample, this clonotype was seen many times. The rearrangement links TRBV15 to TRBJ2-1; D is possibly TRBD1 or TRBD2 (5 bases each). The CDR3 covers 14 residues. V lost 3 bases and J lost 5, with 11 bases in between. Germline assignment: CDR1 LNHNV and CDR2 YYDKDF (reference sequence). The CDR3 here is CATSSRGQDNEQFF. As DNA, the CDR3 is TGTGCCACCAGCAGCCGGGGCCAAGACAATGAGCAGTTCTTC.

This clonotype was seen more than once but under ten times. This chain uses TRBV14 with TRBJ2-7; D is unclear. Germline-derived CDR1 and CDR2 are SGHDN and FVKESK. The V end lost 3 bases, the J end lost 2 bases, and 5 bases lay between the germline ends. The CDR3 runs to 12 residues. DNA of the CDR3: TGTGCCAGCAGCCATTCTACCTACGAGCAGTACTTC. Translating gives CASSHSTYEQYF.

In this sample, this clonotype turned up many times. V and J are TRBV27 and TRBJ1-6; 7 bases match TRBD1. Germline assignment: CDR1 MNHEY and CDR2 SMNVEV (reference sequence). There are 14 residues in the CDR3. V gave up 3 bases and J gave up 8 bases; unmatched junction bases: 4. CDR3 residues: CASSFTGVDSPLHF. As DNA, the CDR3 is TGTGCCAGCAGTTTTACAGGGGTGGATTCACCCCTCCACTTT.

This clonotype was counted at least ten times. The J gene is TRBJ2-7, the V gene TRBV24-1, with D perhaps matching TRBD2 (5 bases). CDR1 KGHDR and CDR2 SFDVKD come from the germline V gene. V was shortened by 5 bases and J by 0 bases, with 7 bases between the two germline ends. The CDR3 is 13 residues long. In nucleotides, the CDR3 is TGTGCCACCAGTGTGGGGAGCTCCTACGAGCAGTACTTC. Its translation is CATSVGSSYEQYF.

This clonotype was seen many times. The chain joins TRBV4-2 to TRBJ2-7; D gene uncertain. The CDR3 totals 14 residues. Germline V CDR1 and CDR2: LGHNA, YNFKEQ. The ends were cut back, 3 bases at V and 1 base at J, with 10 bases in the middle. The CDR3 nucleotides read TGTGCCAGCAGCCATAGTGGCAGTTCCTACGAGCAGTACTTC. Its translation: CASSHSGSSYEQYF.

There are many counts of this clonotype. The chain employs TRBV6-5 and TRBJ2-2; 8 positions agree with TRBD1. Germline V gene lookup returns CDR1 MNHEY and CDR2 SVGAGI. Trimming cost V 8 bases and J 5 bases; bases outside gene matches: 4. The CDR3 has 13 residues. DNA for the CDR3: TGTGCCAGCTCGGACAGGGCAACCGGGGAGCTGTTTTTT. Translating it yields CASSDRATGELFF.

This clonotype was detected a few times. The rearrangement links TRBV7-6 to TRBJ2-7; the D gene is possibly TRBD2 (5 bases). Germline V gives CDR1 SGHVS, CDR2 FNYEAQ. CDR3 length equals 13 residues. V was shortened by 5 bases and J by 6 bases, with 14 bases between the two germline ends. This chain's CDR3 is CASSVQRGGEQYF. In DNA form, the CDR3 reads TGTGCCAGCAGCGTACAGAGAGGAGGCGAGCAGTACTTC.

The sample holds many counts of this clonotype. The genes are TRBV27 and TRBJ1-2; D unclear. The CDR3 is 14 residues long. The germline gives CDR1 MNHEY, CDR2 SMNVEV (reference sequence). V dropped 3 bases and J dropped 4 bases, with 12 bases sitting between them. The CDR3 DNA is TGTGCCAGCAGTTTCCGCCGGTGGGGCTATGGCTACACCTTC. Protein sequence: CASSFRRWGYGYTF.